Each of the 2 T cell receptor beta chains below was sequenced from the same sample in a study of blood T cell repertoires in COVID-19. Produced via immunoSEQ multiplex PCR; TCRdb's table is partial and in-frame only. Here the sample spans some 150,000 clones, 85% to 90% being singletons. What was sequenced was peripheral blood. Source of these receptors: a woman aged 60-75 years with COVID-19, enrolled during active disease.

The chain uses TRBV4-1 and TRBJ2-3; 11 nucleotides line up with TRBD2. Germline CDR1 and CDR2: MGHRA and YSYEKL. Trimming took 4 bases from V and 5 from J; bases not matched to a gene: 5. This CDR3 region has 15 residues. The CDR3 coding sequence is TGCGCCAGCAGCCGACAACTAGCGGGAGTAGATACGCAGTATTTT. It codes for CASSRQLAGVDTQYF.

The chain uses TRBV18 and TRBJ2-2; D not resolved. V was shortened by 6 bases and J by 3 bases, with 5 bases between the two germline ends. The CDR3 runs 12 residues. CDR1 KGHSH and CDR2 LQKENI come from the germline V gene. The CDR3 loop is CASSLYTGELFF. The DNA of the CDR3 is TGTGCCAGCTCTCTCTACACCGGGGAGCTGTTTTTT.